The clone carrying this T cell receptor (beta chain) was seen only once. The data derive from a study of blood T cell repertoires in COVID-19. Overall study: Sites across the United States, Italy and Spain contributed samples from acute and convalescent COVID-19.

Assay used: immunoSEQ multiplex PCR; TCRdb lists only in-frame clones, some missing. The table includes about 180,000 clones, around 83% detected once. Germline V gene lookup returns CDR1 SGHRS and CDR2 YFSETQ. The CDR3 has 15 residues. The J segment lost 0 bases and the V segment lost 5 bases, leaving 4 bases of the junction unmatched. The genes are TRBV5-1 and TRBJ2-2; 7 bases are a match to TRBD1. Material: PBMCs or T cells enriched from blood (not recorded which). The origin of this receptor is a man aged 40-49 years who had recovered from COVID-19. DNA for the CDR3: TGCGCCAGCAGTTGGGACAGAACGAACACCGGGGAGCTGTTTTTT. It codes for CASSWDRTNTGELFF.